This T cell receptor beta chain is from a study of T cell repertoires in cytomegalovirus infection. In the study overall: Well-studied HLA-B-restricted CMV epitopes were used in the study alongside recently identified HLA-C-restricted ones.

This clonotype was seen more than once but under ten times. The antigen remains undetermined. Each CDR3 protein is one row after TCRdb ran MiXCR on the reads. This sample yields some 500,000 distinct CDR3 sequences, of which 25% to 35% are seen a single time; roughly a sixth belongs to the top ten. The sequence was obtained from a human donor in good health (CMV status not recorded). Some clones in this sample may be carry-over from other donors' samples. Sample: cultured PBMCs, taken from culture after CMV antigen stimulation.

This chain's CDR3 is CASSSRGGAGAKRETQYF. The CDR3 DNA follows: TGTGCCAGCAGCTCTCGCGGGGGTGCGGGAGCTAAGCGGGAGACCCAGTACTTC. The gene calls are TRBV7-2 and TRBJ2-5; 7 bases are a match to TRBD2. The J segment lost 5 bases and the V segment lost 4 bases, leaving 19 bases of the junction unmatched. The V gene's germline CDR1 is SGHTA and CDR2 FQGNSA. The CDR3 consists of 18 residues.